The 22 T cell receptor beta chains listed next were all sequenced from one sample in a study of cytomegalovirus exposure and HLA in healthy donors. Both 60 Vbeta primers and 13 Jbeta primers went into the PCR. The assay was immunoSEQ multiplex PCR, and TCRdb's table has in-frame clones only and misses some. This sample has 90,000 to 130,000 clones, with roughly 74% found just once. What was sequenced was PBMCs. The receptors shown here come from a woman aged 30 to 39 in good health and CMV-seronegative.

The chain is built from TRBV25-1 and TRBJ1-1; D may be TRBD1 (6 bases). The ends were cut back, 3 bases at V and 6 bases at J, with 20 bases in the middle. CDR3 size: 16 residues. Germline CDR1 and CDR2: MGHDK and SYGVNS. The CDR3 nucleotides read TGTGCCAGCAGTGACATAATTGGGGGCGGACGGTCTGAAGCTTTCTTT. Translation: CASSDIIGGGRSEAFF.

A few counts support this clone. V usage is TRBV10-2 and J usage is TRBJ1-2; 7 positions match TRBD1. Trimming removed 2 bases from V and 2 bases from J; junction bases left unmatched: 2. The CDR3 length is 14 residues. The germline gives CDR1 WSHSY, CDR2 SAAADI. The CDR3 sequence is CASSERTGNYGYTF. The CDR3 coding sequence is TGCGCCAGCAGTGAGAGGACAGGAAACTATGGCTACACCTTC.

The chain has TRBV5-1 and TRBJ2-2; 7 bases agree with TRBD2. CDR1 and CDR2 (germline): SGHRS, YFSETQ. CDR3 size: 17 residues. The junction had 12 bases not matched to a gene; V was cut back by 3 bases and J by 4 bases. The CDR3 bases are TGCGCCAGCAGCTGGGGGGGTTCTAGCGGCGGCACCGGGGAGCTGTTTTTT. Encoded protein: CASSWGGSSGGTGELFF. The full variable domain, in which reference TRBV5-1 and TRBJ2-2 provide the parts outside the CDR3, is KAGVTQTPRYLIKTRGQQVTLSCSPISGHRSVSWYQQTPGQGLQFLFEYFSETQRNKGNFPGRFSGRQFSNSRSEMNVSTLELGDSALYLCASSWGGSSGGTGELFFGEGSRLTVL.

This chain connects TRBV10-3 to TRBJ1-1; D not resolved. The germline V gene encodes CDR1 ENHRY and CDR2 SYGVKD. The CDR3 runs to 13 residues. Between the trimmed V and J ends, which lost 9 bases and 0 bases, there was a span of 11 bases. CDR3 in amino acids: CAISPQVNTEAFF. In DNA form, the CDR3 reads TGTGCCATTAGCCCCCAAGTGAACACTGAAGCTTTCTTT.

This clone has only one observation. The rearrangement links TRBV11-2 to TRBJ1-4; maybe TRBD1 (6 bases). This CDR3 comprises 13 residues. Germline CDR1 and CDR2: SGHAT and FQNNGV. The ends were cut back, 5 bases at V and 8 bases at J, with 12 bases in the middle. CDR3 in amino acids: CASSHTGNEKLFF. The CDR3 nucleotides read TGTGCCAGCAGCCATACAGGGAACGAAAAACTGTTTTTT.

The chain carries TRBV5-6 and TRBJ1-3; 9 bases are shared with TRBD1. Germline V gene sequence: CDR1 SGHDT, CDR2 YYEEEE. V was pared by 2 bases and J by 4 bases, with 10 bases of the junction left unmatched. This CDR3 region has 17 residues. The CDR3 is CASSFGTGYQRGNTIYF. CDR3 sequence (DNA): TGTGCCAGCAGCTTCGGGACAGGGTATCAGCGGGGAAACACCATATATTTT. The full variable domain, with the rest looked up from reference TRBV5-6 and TRBJ1-3, is DAGVTQSPTHLIKTRGQQVTLRCSPKSGHDTVSWYQQALGQGPQFIFQYYEEEERQRGNFPDRFSGHQFPNYSSELNVNALLLGDSALYLCASSFGTGYQRGNTIYFGEGSWLTVV.

The rearrangement joins TRBV12-5 to TRBJ1-5; the match to TRBD1 covers 8 bases. The CDR3 runs 15 residues. With V trimmed by 6 bases and J by 3 bases, 7 bases remained unmatched. In germline, CDR1 is LGHNT, CDR2 FRNRAP. DNA for the CDR3: TGTGCTAGTGGGCCGGGACAGGCCACCAATCAGCCCCAGCATTTT. Amino acids: CASGPGQATNQPQHF. Looking up the rest from reference TRBV12-5 and TRBJ1-5 gives the full variable domain: DARVTQTPRHKVTEMGQEVTMRCQPILGHNTVFWYRQTMMQGLELLAYFRNRAPLDDSGMPKDRFSAEMPDATLATLKIQPSEPRDSAVYFCASGPGQATNQPQHFGDGTRLSIL.

This chain joins TRBV2 and TRBJ1-5; 8 nucleotides line up with TRBD1. The trim removed 8 bases at V and 3 bases at J, leaving 12 bases unmatched. Germline V gene data show CDR1 as SNHLY and CDR2 as FYNNEI. The CDR3 sequence is 16 residues long. CDR3 sequence (DNA): TGTGCCAGCGCGATGAGACAGGGGACACTCAATCAGCCCCAGCATTTT. Translation: CASAMRQGTLNQPQHF. Looking up the rest from reference TRBV2 and TRBJ1-5 gives the full variable domain: EPEVTQTPSHQVTQMGQEVILRCVPISNHLYFYWYRQILGQKVEFLVSFYNNEISEKSEIFDDQFSVERPDGSNFTLKIRSTKLEDSAMYFCASAMRQGTLNQPQHFGDGTRLSIL.

This clone was recorded once. The rearrangement uses TRBV5-6 and TRBJ1-1; possible D gene TRBD1, 6 bases. The germline V gene encodes CDR1 SGHDT and CDR2 YYEEEE. The CDR3 sequence is 13 residues long. V was clipped by 0 bases and J by 7 bases, with 10 bases between them. DNA of the CDR3: TGTGCCAGCAGCTTGGCGGGGGGCCTTGAAGCTTTCTTT. Amino acid sequence: CASSLAGGLEAFF.

This clone has more than one count but fewer than ten. The rearrangement links TRBV10-3 to TRBJ1-2; a possible D gene is TRBD1 (5 bases). Between the trimmed V and J ends, which lost 2 bases and 9 bases, there was a span of 13 bases. The CDR3 covers 13 residues. CDR1 and CDR2 from the germline V gene are ENHRY and SYGVKD. The CDR3 bases are TGTGCCATCAGTGAGGGGGGGGACTGGAGCTACACCTTC. It is translated as CAISEGGDWSYTF.

The chain links TRBV2 to TRBJ1-2; tentatively, D is TRBD1 (5 bases). V was pared by 6 bases and J by 8 bases, with 16 bases between. In germline, CDR1 is SNHLY, CDR2 FYNNEI. The CDR3 extends over 13 amino acids. In nucleotides, the CDR3 is TGTGCCAGCAGAGACGGGGGGTTAGAGGGCTACACCTTC. As protein: CASRDGGLEGYTF.

This rearrangement joins TRBV29-1 to TRBJ2-4; D is uncertain. CDR1 and CDR2 from the germline V gene are SQVTM and ANQGSEA. Deletions cut 5 bases from V and 2 bases from J, with 13 bases between. The CDR3 has 14 amino acids. This CDR3 is CSVRQPLSKNIQYF. CDR3 DNA sequence: TGCAGCGTTCGACAACCCCTATCCAAAAACATTCAGTACTTC. The whole variable domain, filled in from reference TRBV29-1 and TRBJ2-4, reads SAVISQKPSRDICQRGTSLTIQCQVDSQVTMMFWYRQQPGQSLTLIATANQGSEATYESGFVIDKFPISRPNLTFSTLTVSNMSPEDSSIYLCSVRQPLSKNIQYFGAGTRLSVL.

The chain employs TRBV5-1 and TRBJ2-7; possibly TRBD1 for D (5 bases). V was pared by 2 bases and J by 5 bases, with 11 bases between. Germline V gives CDR1 SGHRS, CDR2 YFSETQ. This CDR3 comprises 13 residues. The CDR3 DNA reads TGCGCCAGCAGCTTTGGCAGGGCCCACGAGCAGTACTTC. Its protein product is CASSFGRAHEQYF.

CDR3 in amino acids: CASSQDTGQMLTYNEQFF. CDR3 DNA: TGTGCCAGCAGCCAAGACACGGGACAGATGCTGACCTACAATGAGCAGTTCTTC. The J gene is TRBJ2-1, the V gene TRBV4-2, with 7 bases identical to TRBD1. Germline CDR1 and CDR2: LGHNA and YNFKEQ. Losses at the gene ends were 0 bases for V and 2 bases for J; bases not matched to a gene: 10. The CDR3 contains 18 residues.

The gene calls are TRBV4-3 and TRBJ1-1; 7 positions match TRBD1. Trimming at V came to 0 bases and at J to 5 bases, leaving 3 bases not matched to a gene. Germline V gene data show CDR1 as LGHNA and CDR2 as YSLEER. The CDR3 is made up of 14 amino acids. DNA for the CDR3: TGCGCCAGCAGCCAAGATTCAGGGGGGACTGAAGCTTTCTTT. Its translation is CASSQDSGGTEAFF.

This sequence joins TRBV29-1 and TRBJ1-6, with D possibly TRBD1 on 5 matching bases. Per germline, CDR1 SQVTM and CDR2 ANQGSEA. The ends were cut back, 4 bases at V and 10 bases at J, with 14 bases in the middle. This CDR3 is built from 13 residues. For the CDR3, the DNA is TGCAGCGTTGGGCAGGGCGATGGATCACCCCTCCACTTT. Translation gives CSVGQGDGSPLHF.

This chain joins TRBV5-1 and TRBJ2-7, with D tentatively TRBD1 (5 bases). CDR3 length equals 14 residues. Trimming pared 0 bases from V and 0 bases from J, leaving 7 bases between. The germline V gene encodes CDR1 SGHRS and CDR2 YFSETQ. CDR3 in amino acids: CASSLAQGSYEQYF. The CDR3, as DNA: TGCGCCAGCAGCTTGGCGCAGGGCTCCTACGAGCAGTACTTC.

The chain carries TRBV30 and TRBJ1-5; no firm D call. The V end was cut by 0 bases, the J end by 6 bases, with 9 bases between. This CDR3 region has 13 residues. The germline gives CDR1 GTSNPN, CDR2 SVGIG (reference sequence). CDR3 sequence reads: CAWSVSGSQPQHF. The CDR3 DNA follows: TGTGCCTGGAGTGTATCGGGGAGTCAGCCCCAGCATTTT.

The chain couples TRBV5-1 to TRBJ2-7; D is possibly TRBD1 (6 bases). V lost 0 bases to trimming and J lost 6 bases, with 13 bases between them. The CDR3 is 14 amino acids. Germline CDR1 is SGHRS and CDR2 is YFSETQ. This CDR3 is CASSLGDTSGEQYF. DNA of the CDR3: TGCGCCAGCAGCTTGGGGGACACCTCCGGCGAGCAGTACTTC.

This chain links TRBV5-1 with TRBJ1-1, with 7 bases identical to TRBD1. The CDR3 runs 12 residues. The junction had 6 bases not matched to a gene; V was cut back by 2 bases and J by 11 bases. Germline V lookup: CDR1 SGHRS, CDR2 YFSETQ. CDR3 protein: CASSFAGTEAFF. CDR3 bases: TGCGCCAGCAGCTTCGCCGGGACAGAGGCTTTCTTT.

This clone has more than one count but fewer than ten. The chain uses TRBV6-6 and TRBJ1-1; D not resolved. The CDR3 is made up of 13 amino acids. The ends were cut back, 6 bases at V and 1 base at J, with 9 bases in the middle. The germline gives CDR1 MNHNY, CDR2 SVGAGI (reference sequence). The CDR3 protein is CASSPQQNTEAFF. Here the CDR3 DNA reads TGTGCCAGCAGCCCACAGCAGAACACTGAAGCTTTCTTT.

The chain links TRBV15 to TRBJ1-5; D is perhaps TRBD1 (5 bases). In germline, CDR1 is LNHNV, CDR2 YYDKDF (reference sequence). The CDR3 is 14 amino acids. V dropped 5 bases and J dropped 4 bases, with 12 bases sitting between them. CDR3 protein: CATSSGRGNQPQHF. In DNA, the CDR3 is TGTGCCACCAGCTCGGGGAGGGGAAATCAGCCCCAGCATTTT.